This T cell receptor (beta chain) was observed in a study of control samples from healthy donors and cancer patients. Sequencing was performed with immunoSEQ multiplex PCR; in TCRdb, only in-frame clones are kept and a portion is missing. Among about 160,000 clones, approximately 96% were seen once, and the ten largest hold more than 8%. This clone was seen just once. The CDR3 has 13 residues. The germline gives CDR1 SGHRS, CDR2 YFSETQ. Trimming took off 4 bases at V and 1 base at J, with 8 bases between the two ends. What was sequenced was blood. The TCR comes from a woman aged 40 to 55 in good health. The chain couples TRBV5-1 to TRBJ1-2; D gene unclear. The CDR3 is CASSDNLNYGYTF. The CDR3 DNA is TGCGCCAGCAGCGATAATCTTAACTATGGCTACACCTTC.